This paragraph reports one TCR beta chain. No antigen is known for it. The germline CDR1 and CDR2 sequences are MDHEN and SYDVKM. The CDR3 is 13 amino acids. V gave up 6 bases and J gave up 12 bases, with 18 bases separating them. The sample belongs to a study of OX40 agonist ivuxolimab in advanced cancers. Looking at the study overall: Ivuxolimab is an agonistic anti-OX40 (CD134) antibody, and patients were treated with it.

Measured with immunoSEQ multiplex PCR; TCRdb has only the in-frame clones, and not every one. The sample yields about 60,000 clones, over 80% seen once. Study-level results: Circulating CD4+ and CD8+ T cells showed clonal expansion by week 6 at 0.1 to 3.0 mg/kg. The antigen specificity of the peripheral T cells (those that were expanded) was not determined.

The source material was CD4+ or CD8+ T cells sorted from blood, sampled in a trial of the OX40 agonist ivuxolimab. The origin of this receptor is an adult with an advanced solid tumor such as melanoma, head and neck, liver or kidney cancer. V is TRBV28 and J is TRBJ2-1; D remains unclear. This CDR3 reads CASSPTTKLGQFF. CDR3 nucleotides: TGTGCCAGCAGCCCAACTACGAAGTTGGGGCAGTTCTTC.